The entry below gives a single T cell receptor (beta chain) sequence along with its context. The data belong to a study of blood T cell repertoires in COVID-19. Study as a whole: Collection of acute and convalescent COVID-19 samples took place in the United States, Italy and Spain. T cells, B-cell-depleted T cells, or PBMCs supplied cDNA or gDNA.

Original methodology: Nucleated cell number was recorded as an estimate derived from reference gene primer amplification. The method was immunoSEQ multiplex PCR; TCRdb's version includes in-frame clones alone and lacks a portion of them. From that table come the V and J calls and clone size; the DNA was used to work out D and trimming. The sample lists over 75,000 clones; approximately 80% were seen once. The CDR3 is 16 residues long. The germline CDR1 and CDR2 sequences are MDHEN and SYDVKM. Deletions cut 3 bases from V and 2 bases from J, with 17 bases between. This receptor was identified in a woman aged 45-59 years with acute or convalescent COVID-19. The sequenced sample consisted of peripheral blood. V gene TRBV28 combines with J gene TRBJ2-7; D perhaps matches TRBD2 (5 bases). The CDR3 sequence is CASSFADSPGTYEQYF. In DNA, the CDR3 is TGTGCCAGCAGTTTCGCGGACTCCCCTGGGACCTACGAGCAGTACTTC.